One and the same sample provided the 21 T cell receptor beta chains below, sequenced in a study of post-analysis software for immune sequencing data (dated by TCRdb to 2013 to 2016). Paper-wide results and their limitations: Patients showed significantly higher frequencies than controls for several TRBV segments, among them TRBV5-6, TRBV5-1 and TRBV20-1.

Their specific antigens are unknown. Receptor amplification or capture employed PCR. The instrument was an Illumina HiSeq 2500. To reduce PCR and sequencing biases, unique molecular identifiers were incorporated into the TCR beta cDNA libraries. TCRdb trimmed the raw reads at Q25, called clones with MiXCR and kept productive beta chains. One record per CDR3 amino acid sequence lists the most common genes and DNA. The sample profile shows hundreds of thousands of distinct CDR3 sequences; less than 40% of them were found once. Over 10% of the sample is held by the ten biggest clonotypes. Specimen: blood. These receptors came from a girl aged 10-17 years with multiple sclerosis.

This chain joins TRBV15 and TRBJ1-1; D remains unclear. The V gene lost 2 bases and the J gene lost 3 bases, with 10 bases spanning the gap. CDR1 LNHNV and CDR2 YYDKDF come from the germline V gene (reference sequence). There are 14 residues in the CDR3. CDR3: CATSRFGDDTEAFF. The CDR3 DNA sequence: TGTGCCACCAGCAGATTCGGAGACGACACTGAAGCTTTCTTT.

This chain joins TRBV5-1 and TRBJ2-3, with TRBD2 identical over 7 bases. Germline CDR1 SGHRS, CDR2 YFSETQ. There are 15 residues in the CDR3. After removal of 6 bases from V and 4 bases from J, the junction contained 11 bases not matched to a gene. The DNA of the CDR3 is TGCGCCAGCACCCCGGGGGGTACAGAAGCAGATACGCAGTATTTT. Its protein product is CASTPGGTEADTQYF.

The CDR3 loop reads CATSRAGETQYF. The CDR3 nucleotides are TGTGCCACCAGCAGAGCCGGAGAGACCCAGTACTTC. The V and J genes are TRBV15 and TRBJ2-5; D not resolved. Trimming took off 1 base at V and 4 bases at J, with 4 bases between the two ends. CDR1 LNHNV and CDR2 YYDKDF come from the germline V gene (reference sequence). This CDR3 is built from 12 residues.

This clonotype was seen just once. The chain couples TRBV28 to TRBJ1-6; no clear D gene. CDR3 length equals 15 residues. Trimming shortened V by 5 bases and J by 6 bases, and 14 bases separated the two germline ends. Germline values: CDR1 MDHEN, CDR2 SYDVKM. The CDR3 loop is CASSGPGRGNSPLHF. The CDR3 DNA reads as TGTGCCAGCAGTGGACCCGGGCGGGGTAATTCACCCCTCCACTTT.

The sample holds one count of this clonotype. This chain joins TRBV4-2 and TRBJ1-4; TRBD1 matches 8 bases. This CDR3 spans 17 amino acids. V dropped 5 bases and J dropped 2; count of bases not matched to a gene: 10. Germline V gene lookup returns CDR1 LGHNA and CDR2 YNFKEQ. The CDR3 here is CASSGFLAGGTNEKLFF. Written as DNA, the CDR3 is TGTGCCAGCAGCGGTTTTCTTGCAGGGGGCACTAATGAAAAACTGTTTTTT.

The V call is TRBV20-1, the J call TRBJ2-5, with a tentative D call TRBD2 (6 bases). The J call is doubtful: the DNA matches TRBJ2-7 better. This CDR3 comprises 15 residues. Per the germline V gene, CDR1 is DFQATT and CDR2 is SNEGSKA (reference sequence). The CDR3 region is CSARDLANGRYEQYF. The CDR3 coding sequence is TGCAGTGCTAGAGATCTGGCTAACGGGAGATACGAGCAGTACTTC.

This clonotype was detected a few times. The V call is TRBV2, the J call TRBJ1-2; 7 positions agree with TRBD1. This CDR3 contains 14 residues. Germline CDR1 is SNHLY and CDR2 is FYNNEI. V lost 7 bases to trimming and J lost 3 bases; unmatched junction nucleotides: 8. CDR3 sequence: CASNADRDYYGYTF. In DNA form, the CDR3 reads TGTGCCAGCAATGCCGACAGGGATTACTATGGCTACACCTTC.

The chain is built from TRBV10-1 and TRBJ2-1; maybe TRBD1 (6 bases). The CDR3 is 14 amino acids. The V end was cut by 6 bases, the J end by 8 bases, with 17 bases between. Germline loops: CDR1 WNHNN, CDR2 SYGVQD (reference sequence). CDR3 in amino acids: CASSLDSGNDEQFF. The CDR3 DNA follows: TGCGCCAGCAGCTTGGACAGTGGGAACGATGAGCAGTTCTTC.

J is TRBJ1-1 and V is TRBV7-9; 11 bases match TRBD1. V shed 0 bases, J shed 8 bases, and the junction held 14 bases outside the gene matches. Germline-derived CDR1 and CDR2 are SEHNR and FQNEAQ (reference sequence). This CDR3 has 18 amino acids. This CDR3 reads CASSLALYRDRGDLEAFF. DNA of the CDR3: TGTGCCAGCAGCTTAGCTTTGTACCGGGACAGGGGGGATTTAGAAGCTTTCTTT. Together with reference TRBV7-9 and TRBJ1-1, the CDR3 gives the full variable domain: DTGVSQNPRHKITKRGQNVTFRCDPISEHNRLYWYRQTLGQGPEFLTYFQNEAQLEKSRLLSDRFSAERPKGSFSTLEIQRTEQGDSAMYLCASSLALYRDRGDLEAFFGQGTRLTVV.

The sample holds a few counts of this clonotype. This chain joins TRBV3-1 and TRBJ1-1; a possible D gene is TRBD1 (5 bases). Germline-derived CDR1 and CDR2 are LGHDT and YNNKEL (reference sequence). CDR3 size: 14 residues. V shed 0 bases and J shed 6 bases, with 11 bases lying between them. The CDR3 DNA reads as TGTGCCAGCAGCCAAGATGGGGGGGGATCTGAAGCTTTCTTT. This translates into CASSQDGGGSEAFF.

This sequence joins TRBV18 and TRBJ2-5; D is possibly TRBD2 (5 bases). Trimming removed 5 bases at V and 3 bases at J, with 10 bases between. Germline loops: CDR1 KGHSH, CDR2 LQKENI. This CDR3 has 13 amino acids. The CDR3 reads CASSSSIEETQYF. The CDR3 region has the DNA TGTGCCAGCTCATCTAGCATTGAAGAGACCCAGTACTTC.

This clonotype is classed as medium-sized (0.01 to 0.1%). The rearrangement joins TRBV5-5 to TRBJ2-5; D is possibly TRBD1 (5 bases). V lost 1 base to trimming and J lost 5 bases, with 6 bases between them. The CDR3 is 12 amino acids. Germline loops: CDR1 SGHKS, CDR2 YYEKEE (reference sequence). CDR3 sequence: CASSLSGETQYF. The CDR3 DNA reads TGTGCCAGCAGCTTGTCAGGGGAGACCCAGTACTTC.

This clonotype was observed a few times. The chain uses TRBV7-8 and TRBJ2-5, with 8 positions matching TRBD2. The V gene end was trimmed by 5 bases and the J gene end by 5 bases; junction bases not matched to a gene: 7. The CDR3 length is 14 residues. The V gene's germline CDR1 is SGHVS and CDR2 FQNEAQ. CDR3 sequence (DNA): TGTGCCAGCAGCCCCCTGGGACTAGGGGAGACCCAGTACTTC. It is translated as CASSPLGLGETQYF.

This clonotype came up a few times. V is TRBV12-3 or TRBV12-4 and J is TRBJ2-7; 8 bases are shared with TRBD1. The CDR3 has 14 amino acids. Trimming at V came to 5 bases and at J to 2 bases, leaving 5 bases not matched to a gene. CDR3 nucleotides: TGTGCCAGCAGTCCCCGGACAGGGCCCTACGAGCAGTACTTC. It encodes CASSPRTGPYEQYF.

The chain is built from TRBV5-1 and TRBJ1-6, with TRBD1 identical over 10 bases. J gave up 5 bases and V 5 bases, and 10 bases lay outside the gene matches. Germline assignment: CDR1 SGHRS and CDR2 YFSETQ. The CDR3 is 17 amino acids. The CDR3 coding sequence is TGCGCCAGCAGTATCCGGGACAGGGGTTACGATAATTCACCCCTCCACTTT. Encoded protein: CASSIRDRGYDNSPLHF.

The CDR3 DNA reads TGTGCCAGCAGGGTCGGGAGCTATGGCTACACCTTC. Translating it yields CASRVGSYGYTF. The chain joins TRBV28 to TRBJ1-2; D is uncertain. The germline V gene encodes CDR1 MDHEN and CDR2 SYDVKM. Trimming stripped 6 bases from V and 4 bases from J, with 9 bases between. The CDR3 has 12 amino acids.

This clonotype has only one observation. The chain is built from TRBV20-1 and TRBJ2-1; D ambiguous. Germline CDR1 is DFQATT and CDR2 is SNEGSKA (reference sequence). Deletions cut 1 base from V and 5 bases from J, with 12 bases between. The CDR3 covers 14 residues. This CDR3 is CSARVLDGHNEQFF. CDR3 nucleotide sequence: TGCAGTGCTAGAGTATTAGATGGGCACAATGAGCAGTTCTTC.

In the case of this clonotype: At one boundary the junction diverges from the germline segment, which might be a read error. CDR3 loop: CASSPSPSTDMQYF. DNA for the CDR3: TGTGCCAGCAGCCCGTCCCCTAGCACAGATATGCAGTATTTT. The rearrangement joins TRBV7-2 to TRBJ2-3; D is possibly TRBD2 (5 bases). Per the germline V gene, CDR1 is SGHTA and CDR2 is FQGNSA. There are 14 residues in the CDR3.

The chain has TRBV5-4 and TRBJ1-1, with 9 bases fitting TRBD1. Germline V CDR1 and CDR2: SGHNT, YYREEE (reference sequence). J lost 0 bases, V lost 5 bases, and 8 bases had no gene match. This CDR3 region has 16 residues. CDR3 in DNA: TGTGCCAGCAGGATAGGGACAGGGCCCCTGAACACTGAAGCTTTCTTT. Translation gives CASRIGTGPLNTEAFF.

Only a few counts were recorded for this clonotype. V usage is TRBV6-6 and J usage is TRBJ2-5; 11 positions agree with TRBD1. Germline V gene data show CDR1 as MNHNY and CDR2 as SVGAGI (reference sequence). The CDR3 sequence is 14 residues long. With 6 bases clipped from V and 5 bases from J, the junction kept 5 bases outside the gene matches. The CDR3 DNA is TGTGCCAGCAGCTCTGGGACAGGGGGGGAGACCCAGTACTTC. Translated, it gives CASSSGTGGETQYF.

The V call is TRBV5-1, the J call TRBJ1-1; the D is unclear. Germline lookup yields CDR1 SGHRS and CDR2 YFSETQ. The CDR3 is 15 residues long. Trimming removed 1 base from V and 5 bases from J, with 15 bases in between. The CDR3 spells CASSLYPTSGTEAFF. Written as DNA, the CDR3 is TGCGCCAGCAGCTTGTATCCGACATCGGGGACTGAAGCTTTCTTT.